This T cell receptor beta chain was recovered during a study of shared clonotypes between healthy human individuals (dated by TCRdb to 2018 to 2020). A note on the overall study: The cohort included a few men and two women between 18 and 49 years of age. For each donor, three plates each were used for CD4 naive and CD4 memory, two plates were used for CD8 naive, and one plate was used for CD8 memory. To estimate repertoire size and how much clonotype sharing occurs between individuals, the study deeply sequenced the blood TCR repertoires of a handful of healthy adults. To increase sequencing depth and limit assay-specific biases, different laboratories used diverse techniques to prepare libraries and sequence TCR repertoires. Leukapheresis yielded between about 0.9 and 8.9 billion PBMCs per donor.

Using the deep immunoSEQ assay, multiplex PCR amplified TCR CDR3 regions from genomic DNA. Extracted genomic DNA from each cell subset was distributed evenly across all wells of several immunoSEQ 96-well plates, and each plate was treated as a replicate. For sorted subsets, approximately 210 ng of genomic DNA, equivalent to 25,000 to 35,000 T cell genomes, went into each replicate PCR. Purified libraries were measured with a Qubit 3.0 fluorometer, size-checked on a Bioanalyzer 2100, and measured again with the KAPA Library Quantification kit. Every immunoSEQ 96-well plate was sequenced on a dedicated single-read 150-cycle Illumina NextSeq 550 flow cell. Per the source publication's procedure: Because the immunoSEQ output held only junctional sequences and lacked quality scores, the filtering could not match the filtering applied to full-length reads. To assign V/J genes and CDR3, sequences were annotated against IMGT germline references using PyIR, a Python wrapper for IgBLAST v1.9. Reads were removed for weak V/J assignments (E-value above 1e-6), missing CDR3, stop codons, out-of-frame junctions, or ambiguous translated residues. A V3J clonotype was defined by an identical inferred V gene, J gene, and CDR3 amino acid sequence. Percentage overlap between repertoires was computed as shared unique clonotypes divided by the size of the smaller repertoire. Richness of each repertoire was evaluated using RTK rarefaction, the Chao1 estimator, and Recon v2.1 estimates of unobserved clonotypes. Generation probabilities were computed with OLGA for all TCRbeta clonotypes obtained by the gDNA method from several donors. In its TCRdb copy, this immuneACCESS table keeps in-frame sequences only and misses some clones. Where compared with another copy, unresolved V genes explain less than half of these, and the others have no known cause. The V and J calls and clone size come from that table; D and trimming were worked out from the DNA. Counted in this sample were a few hundred thousand clones; about nine tenths of them appeared once. The biggest ten clones account for around 15% of the sample.

General findings and caveats noted by the study authors: Naive subsets generally had larger estimated clonotype richness than memory subsets. The small number of donors limited the genetic and exposure-history diversity represented. Sampling was limited to blood, and TCR repertoires in tissue likely differ from TCR repertoires in blood. Clonotypes shared by all four sorted-subset donors showed higher generation probabilities than non-shared clonotypes. Based on pairwise subsampling, the degree of clonotype sharing among donors was expected to be affected by sequencing depth. Sharing across four donors was observed for about 5% of naive CD4, 3% to 4% of naive CD8, roughly 2.3% of memory CD4, and less than 0.45% of memory CD8 clonotypes. Even with the large sequencing depth, rarefaction of the sorted-subset datasets indicated that sequencing was incomplete.

The CDR3 spans 11 residues, from the cysteine through the phenylalanine. The retained sequence is limited to the CDR3, 33 bases, with the frame set at the first base. The germline V gene gives CDR1 as MNHEY and CDR2 as SVGAGI. V and J lose 4 bases and 3 bases, and a span of 3 bases separates them. Note on this clone: Its antigen is currently not known. The sample holds no much larger clone one base away, and base qualities are not on file.

Healthy HIV-negative adults with no recently reported acute infections or vaccinations were included as donors. Only Caucasian adults living in Nashville, Tennessee, USA were represented among the donors. CD8 memory samples combined magnetically selected CD45RO+ cells with CCR7-negative CD45RA+ effector memory (TemRA) cells. Blood was obtained by leukapheresis, after which PBMCs were separated by Ficoll-Histopaque density gradient centrifugation and cryopreserved in liquid nitrogen vapor phase. Purity and quantity of every magnetically sorted T cell population were checked by analytical flow cytometry. Each sorted fraction had its genomic DNA isolated and then quantified by UV absorbance on a Nanodrop 2000c.

This chain joins TRBV6-5 to TRBJ2-5, with no reliable assignment of the D segment. This clonotype was obtained from a man aged 18 to 30 in good health. The sequenced sample consisted of memory CD8+ T cells sorted from blood. This sample's cell subset or site label indicates: CD45RO+ cells pooled with CCR7-negative TemRA cells. The CDR3 corresponds to CASSSEETQYF. The sequenced DNA: TGTGCCAGCAGTTCCGAAGAGACCCAGTACTTC.